A single sample gave rise to the 25 T cell receptor beta chains below, sequenced in a study of cytomegalovirus exposure and HLA in healthy donors. PCR amplification relied on 60 Vbeta primers (plus 13 Jbeta primers). Measured with immunoSEQ multiplex PCR; TCRdb has only the in-frame clones, and not every one. The sample lists approximately 200,000 clones, about 75% seen once, with more than 1.5% in the top ten. Sequenced material: PBMCs. The receptors here all came from a man aged 18 to 30 in good health and CMV-seronegative.

The chain's CDR3 is CASSPGPDFNQPQHF. The CDR3 bases are TGTGCCAGCAGCCCCGGCCCCGACTTCAATCAGCCCCAGCATTTT. This chain connects TRBV6-6 to TRBJ1-5; no clear D gene. CDR3 size: 15 residues. V lost 6 bases to trimming and J lost 3 bases, with 15 bases between them. Per the germline V gene, CDR1 is MNHNY and CDR2 is SVGAGI (reference sequence).

The chain couples TRBV27 to TRBJ2-2; the D gene is possibly TRBD2 (5 bases). CDR1 MNHEY and CDR2 SMNVEV come from the germline V gene (reference sequence). CDR3 size: 15 residues. Trimming left V 0 bases short and J 7 bases short, with 12 bases between. The DNA of the CDR3 is TGTGCCAGCAGTTTATCGCGGCAGGCGGGCGGGGAGCTGTTTTTT. It specifies CASSLSRQAGGELFF.

CDR3 residues: CASSFSGGTGYTF. CDR3 nucleotides: TGTGCCAGCAGCTTCTCAGGTGGCACTGGCTACACCTTC. V and J are TRBV7-2 and TRBJ1-2, with D uncertain. Germline CDR1 is SGHTA and CDR2 is FQGNSA. The CDR3 runs 13 residues. V was trimmed by 3 bases and J by 7 bases, leaving 12 bases between them.

This clone turned up a few times. Other nucleotide sequences in the sample specify the same CDR3. This chain uses TRBV25-1 with TRBJ1-5; D remains ambiguous. CDR1 is MGHDK, CDR2 SYGVNS, per germline. The CDR3 sequence is 13 residues long. V lost 1 base and J 4 bases, leaving 5 bases between the germline ends. CDR3 nucleotides: TGTGCCAGCAGTGAATCCGGGAATCAGCCCCAGCATTTT. Encoded protein: CASSESGNQPQHF.

The count of this clone is one. V gene TRBV6-6 combines with J gene TRBJ1-6, with TRBD1 identical over 7 bases. Germline V gives CDR1 MNHNY, CDR2 SVGAGI (reference sequence). The CDR3 spans 14 residues. The V gene end was trimmed by 5 bases and the J gene end by 9 bases; junction bases not matched to a gene: 7. The CDR3: CASSPRGDGSPLHF. The CDR3 region has the DNA TGTGCCAGCAGTCCCAGGGGGGATGGTTCACCCCTCCACTTT.

The chain employs TRBV29-1 and TRBJ1-2, with 8 bases aligning to TRBD1. V was pared by 6 bases and J by 7 bases, with 1 base of the junction left unmatched. Germline V lookup: CDR1 SQVTM, CDR2 ANQGSEA. The CDR3 is made up of 10 amino acids. The CDR3 protein is CSVDRGGYTF. Written as DNA, the CDR3 is TGCAGCGTAGACAGGGGTGGCTACACCTTC.

The chain uses TRBV4-3 and TRBJ2-7; D might be TRBD2 (6 bases). Germline values: CDR1 LGHNA, CDR2 YSLEER. The CDR3 extends over 14 amino acids. V lost 0 bases and J 3 bases, leaving 9 bases between the germline ends. The CDR3 spells CASSQDTGVYEQYF. DNA for the CDR3: TGCGCCAGCAGCCAAGACACGGGAGTCTACGAGCAGTACTTC.

J is TRBJ1-2 and V is TRBV19; TRBD1 agrees at 7 bases. With V trimmed by 7 bases and J by 3 bases, 17 bases remained unmatched. The CDR3 consists of 17 residues. Germline assignment: CDR1 LNHDA and CDR2 SQIVND (reference sequence). The CDR3 sequence: CASTPRAGGIVDYGYTF. For the CDR3, the DNA is TGTGCCAGTACCCCTCGAGCAGGGGGTATTGTTGACTATGGCTACACCTTC.

The genes are TRBV7-2 and TRBJ2-1, with 7 bases lining up with TRBD1. The CDR3 loop spans 14 amino acids. V lost 2 bases to trimming and J lost 10 bases; unmatched junction nucleotides: 8. CDR1 SGHTA and CDR2 FQGNSA come from the germline V gene. In nucleotides, the CDR3 is TGTGCCAGCAGCTTAAGTCGAGGGGGCGACGAGCAGTTCTTC. Encoded protein: CASSLSRGGDEQFF. Based on the CDR3 plus reference TRBV7-2 and TRBJ2-1, the full variable domain is GAGVSQSPSNKVTEKGKDVELRCDPISGHTALYWYRQSLGQGLEFLIYFQGNSAPDKSGLPSDRFSAERTGGSVSTLTIQRTQQEDSAVYLCASSLSRGGDEQFFGPGTRLTVL.

This chain connects TRBV23-1 to TRBJ2-3, with TRBD2 matching over 11 bases. TRBV23-1 carries the ORF label, with uncertain function. Losses at the gene ends were 2 bases for V and 7 bases for J; bases not matched to a gene: 8. The CDR3 consists of 16 residues. CDR3 DNA sequence: TGCGCCAGCAGTCAAGCGAAACTAGCGGGGGCCAATACGCAGTATTTT. It codes for CASSQAKLAGANTQYF.

The chain links TRBV6-5 to TRBJ2-3, with 7 bases identical to TRBD2. CDR1 is MNHEY, CDR2 SVGAGI, per germline. The CDR3 covers 13 residues. V gave up 7 bases and J gave up 6 bases; unmatched junction bases: 7. As DNA, the CDR3 is TGTGCCAGCACACCCAGCGGGAAGGATACGCAGTATTTT. The encoded protein is CASTPSGKDTQYF.

The chain links TRBV7-6 to TRBJ2-7, with TRBD2 as a possible D gene (6 bases). The CDR3 extends over 15 amino acids. Germline V gives CDR1 SGHVS, CDR2 FNYEAQ. Between the trimmed V and J ends, which lost 4 bases and 2 bases, there was a span of 15 bases. The CDR3, as DNA: TGTGCCAGCAGCTCAGAGGGGACTTTCACCTACGAGCAGTACTTC. Translating it yields CASSSEGTFTYEQYF.

This chain joins TRBV29-1 and TRBJ1-2; TRBD1 matches 8 bases. Per germline, CDR1 SQVTM and CDR2 ANQGSEA. Trimming cost V 6 bases and J 4 bases; bases outside gene matches: 4. This CDR3 is built from 12 residues. CDR3 DNA sequence: TGCAGCGTCCAGACAGGGGCCTATGGCTACACCTTC. Its translation is CSVQTGAYGYTF.

The chain recombines TRBV30 with TRBJ1-1, with 7 bases fitting TRBD1. CDR1 is GTSNPN, CDR2 SVGIG, per germline (reference sequence). The ends lost 0 bases at V and 4 bases at J; junction bases unmatched: 11. This CDR3 contains 16 residues. This CDR3 reads CAWSVLKGAASTEAFF. CDR3 DNA: TGTGCCTGGAGTGTTCTGAAGGGGGCGGCGAGCACTGAAGCTTTCTTT.

Concerning this clone itself: The junction differs from germline at one of its ends, possibly a read error. The sample contains more than one DNA sequence encoding this CDR3. The chain recombines TRBV28 with TRBJ2-5; maybe TRBD1 (5 bases). The CDR3 is made up of 13 amino acids. Germline-derived CDR1 and CDR2 are MDHEN and SYDVKM. The DNA of the CDR3 is TGTGCCAGTTACAGGATAGCCCAAGAAACCCAGTACTTC. Its translation: CASYRIAQETQYF.

The chain uses TRBV27 and TRBJ2-7, with D perhaps matching TRBD2 (6 bases). Trimming took 2 bases from V and 3 from J, leaving 17 bases between them. Germline CDR1 is MNHEY and CDR2 is SMNVEV (reference sequence). CDR3 length: 16 residues. The CDR3 DNA reads TGTGCCAGCAGTTTAGGGTCGATGGGGGGAGGCTACGAGCAGTACTTC. Amino acids: CASSLGSMGGGYEQYF.

The chain links TRBV14 to TRBJ2-7; TRBD2 agrees at 12 bases. Germline V gives CDR1 SGHDN, CDR2 FVKESK. The V gene end was trimmed by 5 bases and the J gene end by 0 bases; junction bases not matched to a gene: 8. The CDR3 is 17 amino acids. This CDR3 is CASSETAGLAGSYEQYF. As DNA, the CDR3 is TGTGCCAGCAGCGAGACTGCGGGACTAGCGGGCTCCTACGAGCAGTACTTC.

This chain uses TRBV6-1 with TRBJ1-1; TRBD1 might be the D (5 bases). In germline, CDR1 is MNHNS, CDR2 SASEGT. This CDR3 region has 15 residues. Trimming left V 0 bases short and J 10 bases short, with 18 bases between. DNA for the CDR3: TGTGCCAGCAGTGAAGCTACCCCAAGGGTTAGGGGAGCTTTCTTT. Its translation is CASSEATPRVRGAFF.

CDR3 nucleotide sequence: TGTGCCAGCAGTCCGGGACAGGGTCGAAATGAGCAGTTCTTC. This sequence encodes CASSPGQGRNEQFF. The rearrangement joins TRBV6-1 to TRBJ2-1, with 9 nucleotides matching TRBD1. J gave up 7 bases and V 5 bases, and 6 bases lay outside the gene matches. The germline CDR1 and CDR2 sequences are MNHNS and SASEGT. The CDR3 contains 14 residues.

V gene TRBV15 combines with J gene TRBJ2-3; 15 nucleotides align to TRBD2. Trimming cost V 5 bases and J 4 bases; bases outside gene matches: 7. The CDR3 sequence is 17 residues long. Germline assignment: CDR1 LNHNV and CDR2 YYDKDF (reference sequence). The CDR3 DNA reads as TGTGCCACCAGCTCCCGGACTAGCGGGGGGGCCCCAGATACGCAGTATTTT. It codes for CATSSRTSGGAPDTQYF.

The chain combines TRBV28 with TRBJ1-5; 7 bases agree with TRBD1. This CDR3 is 14 amino acids long. CDR1 and CDR2 (germline): MDHEN, SYDVKM. V trimming: 8 bases; J trimming: 5 bases; junction bases outside the gene matches: 9. The CDR3 nucleotides are TGTGCCAGCGGTGGGACAGCGACGGATCAGCCCCAGCATTTT. As protein: CASGGTATDQPQHF. Using reference TRBV28 and TRBJ1-5 for the parts outside the CDR3, the full variable domain is DVKVTQSSRYLVKRTGEKVFLECVQDMDHENMFWYRQDPGLGLRLIYFSYDVKMKEKGDIPEGYSVSREKKERFSLILESASTNQTSMYLCASGGTATDQPQHFGDGTRLSIL.

This sequence joins TRBV2 and TRBJ2-2; unclear D gene. The V gene lost 7 bases and the J gene lost 0 bases, with 12 bases spanning the gap. The length of the CDR3 is 15 residues. Per the germline V gene, CDR1 is SNHLY and CDR2 is FYNNEI. Here the CDR3 DNA reads TGTGCCAGCACTGGATCAGGCGCGAACACCGGGGAGCTGTTTTTT. It is translated as CASTGSGANTGELFF.

The CDR3 DNA reads as TGTGCCAGCAGTTTCCTACAGGGGGCCTATGGCTACACCTTC. Translating it yields CASSFLQGAYGYTF. The rearrangement uses TRBV28 and TRBJ1-2; the match to TRBD1 covers 9 bases. CDR1 and CDR2 from the germline V gene are MDHEN and SYDVKM. The ends lost 3 bases at V and 4 bases at J; junction bases unmatched: 3. CDR3 size: 14 residues.

The rearrangement links TRBV27 to TRBJ2-1; 8 bases fit TRBD2. The V segment lost 3 bases and the J segment 6 bases; nucleotides outside the gene matches: 7. Germline CDR1 and CDR2: MNHEY and SMNVEV (reference sequence). The CDR3 is made up of 15 amino acids. The CDR3: CASSFDGRAPNEQFF. CDR3 DNA sequence: TGTGCCAGCAGTTTCGACGGGAGGGCCCCCAATGAGCAGTTCTTC.

This sequence joins TRBV12-5 and TRBJ2-3; D is perhaps TRBD1 (5 bases). Germline CDR1 reads LGHNT; CDR2 reads FRNRAP. The CDR3 length is 15 residues. The V end was cut by 1 base, the J end by 4 bases, with 12 bases between. CDR3 nucleotides: TGTGCTAGTGGTTTGGGGCAGGGCGCCGCAGATACGCAGTATTTT. It codes for CASGLGQGAADTQYF.